The subject of this entry is one T cell receptor beta chain. There is no known antigen for this receptor. No base quality values were provided; no much bigger clone lies one nucleotide off. V is cut by 8 bases and J by 2 bases, and the space between the germline ends is 13 bases. The CDR3 runs 14 residues from the cysteine to the phenylalanine. The sequence is cut down to CDR3 DNA, 42 bases in frame from base 1. CDR1 and CDR2, looked up from the germline V gene, are MNHEY and SVGAGI. This sample is drawn from a study of long-term antiretroviral therapy in people with HIV (dated 2022 in TCRdb). Concerning the study at large: The earliest samples were collected approximately a decade before the 2015 WHO recommendation for immediate ART, a period when ART was typically delayed until CD4 counts fell. Test extractions of a monoclonal T-cell line alongside approximately 34 polyclonal samples showed no cross-contamination during QIAcube processing. A retrospective serial study tested whether ART initiation and durable HIV suppression were associated with changes in peripheral blood TRB repertoire composition and diversity. Of the roughly 30 participants with HIV, ten to eleven were female. A total of 150 to 200 cryopreserved PBMC samples came from a few dozen adults with confirmed HIV infection and were collected serially over a mean of roughly six years (range 1-12).

To be included, a participant needed at least one PBMC sample from before ART initiation plus at least two post-ART samples. Every participant with HIV received treatment in the United States of America. Before DNA extraction, cryopreserved samples of about 0.9-11 million PBMC were thawed and washed. At the time of the earliest PBMC sample for each participant with HIV, ages ranged from about 23 to 60 years. Each participant contributed PBMC samples from 1-4 timepoints before ART initiation and 2-8 timepoints after ART initiation, with a median of 7 samples. For every participant, serial HIV viral load, CD4+ T-cell count, ART history and demographic data were obtained. Genomic DNA was extracted from unsorted PBMC with a Qiagen kit on a QIAcube, processed in batches of 12 samples. The paper as a whole reports these results and caveats: Expanded TRB clones identified before ART initiation dominated the repertoire across all time points, though the dominance fluctuated and decreased in many PLHIV after ART. Because PBMC availability was limited, only the TCR beta chain was sequenced, with no alpha chain pairing. A significant increase in TRB diversity was found to be associated with ART initiation, although TRB diversity was observed to remain significantly below that of transplant donor controls even after long-term ART. The samples span the years 2004 to 2017, and the ART regimens used at that time may not be as effective as current regimens. Because pre-ART samples had limited cell numbers, unsorted PBMC were profiled rather than sorted CD4+ and CD8+ T cells. Narrower CDR3 length ranges were observed in HIV repertoires than in controls, and an antigen-experienced repertoire with only a slight naive shift after ART was suggested by the network structure. Inferences about post-ART repertoire changes are limited because no data were available on ART adherence, viral resistance or therapy changes.

The immunoSEQ hsTCRB v3.0 assay was used at survey level resolution to sequence the TRB variable region. The targeted TRB sequencing depth was roughly 35,000-50,000 T-cell genomes per sample. TRB libraries were pooled and sequenced on an Illumina MiSeq using a v3 150-cycle kit. The study's processing was this. Repertoire analysis was performed in R inside a reproducible Nextflow workflow that covered QC, data transformation and analysis. Custom analyses were implemented in LymphoSeq2, an R package for AIRR-Seq data exploration. A handful of samples that produced fewer than 5000 total TRB sequences were removed, so about 200 HIV repertoires were analyzed. Among the 170 to 200 retained HIV repertoires, about 57 were collected before ART initiation and 120 to 140 were collected after ART initiation. Repertoires were downsampled to 5000 TRB nucleotide sequences, and summary statistics were averaged over 100 downsampling iterations. The analysis kept only TRB sequences whose CDR3 regions were at least seven amino acids long. Diversity was assessed using a clonality score derived from Shannon entropy and using the Gini coefficient. In repertoire networks, the top 5000 CDR3 amino acid sequences were linked whenever an edit distance of one separated two sequences. For TRB CDR3 amino acid sequences, GLIPH2 was used to predict antigen specificity groups and MHC restriction. CDR3 amino acid sequences were matched against VDJdb and McPAS-TCR to flag known CMV, EBV, HIV or tissue antigen associations. Pre-ART, post-ART and control groups were compared with Wilcoxon signed-rank tests and Holm-Bonferroni correction. TCRdb re-hosts the immuneACCESS table, in-frame sequences only. Its copies lack some clones; in the studies checked, an unresolved V gene accounts for under half of them, and the cause for the rest is not known. Clonal size and the V and J genes are those of that table, whereas D and trimming came from the DNA. The sample profile shows fewer than 30,000 clones; 81% of them were found once. 5.5% to 6% of the sample belongs to the ten largest clones.

The chain joins TRBV6-5 to TRBJ2-4, with the D gene too uncertain to name. The sequence came from a man aged 30 to 45 with HIV. The input for sequencing was unsorted PBMCs, taken 4.4 years after starting antiretroviral therapy. The sequence in DNA is TGTGCCAGCGGAATCGGGCAGACCAAAAACATTCAGTACTTC. Translated, it reads CASGIGQTKNIQYF.